These T cell receptor beta chains were read from a single sample in a study of T cell repertoires in cytomegalovirus infection. TCRdb processed the reads anew with MiXCR; each CDR3 protein has one entry. Of 85,000 to 120,000 distinct CDR3 sequences in the sample, approximately 15% were seen once. Sequenced input: PBMCs. These receptors all come from a human donor in good health (CMV status not recorded). Some clones in this sample may be carry-over from other donors' samples. Each CDR3 is given with its conserved first and last residue. A D gene is named only where the DNA matches it firmly. A clone size is listed for some rows: how often the clone was seen (once, few, many), or a class if it is expanded.

>many|TRBD1|TRBV7-2|TRBJ2-2
CASSLSLGTGTGELFF
TGTGCCAGCAGCTTATCCCTTGGGACAGGCACCGGGGAGCTGTTTTTT
>.|.|TRBV4-1|TRBJ2-5
CASSQSVSQETQYF
TGCGCCAGCAGCCAATCTGTGTCTCAAGAGACCCAGTACTTC
>.|.|TRBV20-1|TRBJ2-7
CSAQQEIVYEQYF
TGCAGTGCTCAACAGGAGATAGTCTACGAGCAGTACTTC
>many|TRBD1|TRBV7-2|TRBJ1-1
CASSGGQGIEAFF
TGTGCCAGCAGCGGGGGACAGGGCATTGAAGCTTTCTTT
>few|.|TRBV20-1|TRBJ1-2
CSASQGESTYGYTF
TGCAGTGCGTCGCAAGGAGAAAGTACCTATGGCTACACCTTC
>.|.|TRBV5-6|TRBJ1-2
CASSSRDGYTF
TGTGCCAGCAGCTCAAGGGACGGCTACACCTTC
>.|.|TRBV7-8|TRBJ2-7
CASSLAAPQTYEQYF
TGTGCCAGCAGCTTAGCCGCACCGCAGACCTACGAGCAGTACTTC
>few|TRBD1|TRBV12-3/TRBV12-4|TRBJ1-1
CATTGASMNTEAFF
TGTGCCACCACAGGGGCCTCCATGAACACTGAAGCTTTCTTT
>once|.|TRBV6-1|TRBJ2-7
CASSRSGQGHQYF
TGTGCCAGCAGTCGGTCGGGGCAGGGCCACCAGTACTTC
>few|TRBD2|TRBV7-3|TRBJ2-1
CASSPGGWRGGANEQFF
TGTGCCAGCAGCCCAGGGGGATGGCGGGGGGGCGCAAATGAGCAGTTCTTC
>many|TRBD1|TRBV27|TRBJ2-5
CASSSLQGSETQYF
TGTGCCAGCAGTTCATTACAGGGGTCAGAGACCCAGTACTTC
>few|.|TRBV6-6|TRBJ1-5
CASSYSDVGGSNQPQHF
TGTGCCAGCAGTTACTCGGACGTGGGTGGGAGCAATCAGCCCCAGCATTTT
>.|.|TRBV12-3/TRBV12-4|TRBJ1-1
CASSPSGRSNTEAFF
TGTGCCAGCAGTCCCTCCGGACGGTCGAACACTGAAGCTTTCTTT
>many|TRBD1|TRBV7-6|TRBJ1-1
CASSLTGETGTEAFF
TGTGCCAGCAGCCTGACAGGGGAGACGGGCACTGAAGCTTTCTTT
>.|.|TRBV7-9|TRBJ2-2
CASSSGTFANTGELFF
TGTGCCAGCAGCTCCGGGACATTCGCGAACACCGGGGAGCTGTTTTTT
>once|.|TRBV12-3/TRBV12-4|TRBJ1-5
CASSWQGPGQPKHF
TGTGCCAGCAGTTGGCAGGGGCCTGGGCAGCCCAAGCATTTT
>many|.|TRBV7-2|TRBJ1-3
CASTRAYSGNTIYF
TGTGCCAGCACCCGGGCCTACTCTGGAAACACCATATATTTT
>.|.|TRBV3-1|TRBJ2-3
CASSPDDTDTQYF
TGTGCCAGCAGCCCGGACGACACAGATACGCAGTATTTT
>many|TRBD2|TRBV7-2|TRBJ2-3
CASSPRAGGGLSTDTQYF
TGTGCCAGCAGCCCACGTGCGGGCGGGGGGCTTAGCACAGATACGCAGTATTTT
>.|.|TRBV12-3/TRBV12-4|TRBJ1-2
CGSSWGNNYGYTF
TGTGGCAGCTCCTGGGGGAATAACTATGGCTACACCTTC
>many|.|TRBV7-2|TRBJ1-2
CASSSPSNYGYTF
TGTGCCAGCAGCTCGCCCAGCAACTATGGCTACACCTTC
>many|.|TRBV12-3/TRBV12-4|TRBJ1-5
CASSTRDSSIFQPQHF
TGTGCCAGCTCAACCCGGGACTCTTCCATTTTTCAGCCCCAGCATTTT
>.|.|TRBV28|TRBJ2-7
CASSSAYEQYF
TGTGCCAGCTCGTCCGCCTACGAGCAGTACTTC
>.|TRBD2|TRBV20-1|TRBJ2-3
CSASPWTSGGNTQYF
TGCAGTGCTAGTCCTTGGACTAGCGGGGGAAATACGCAGTATTTT
>.|TRBD1|TRBV6-5|TRBJ2-7
CASRGGTGYEQYF
TGTGCCAGCAGAGGCGGGACAGGGTACGAGCAGTACTTC
>many|.|TRBV7-2|TRBJ1-2
CASSSTSTVNYGYTF
TGTGCCAGCAGCTCGACCTCTACAGTTAACTATGGCTACACCTTC
>many|.|TRBV7-2|TRBJ2-1
CASSLSGALDYNEQFF
TGTGCCAGCAGCTTATCGGGGGCGTTGGATTACAATGAGCAGTTCTTC
>.|.|TRBV6-4|TRBJ2-5
CASSDSGETQYF
TGTGCCAGCAGTGACTCGGGGGAGACCCAGTACTTC
>.|.|TRBV20-1|TRBJ2-7
CSAQNSDAEYEQYF
TGCAGTGCCCAGAACAGCGATGCGGAGTACGAGCAGTACTTC
>.|.|TRBV6-6|TRBJ2-5
CASSYGEARDETQHF
TGTGCCAGCAGTTACGGCGAAGCTCGGGACGAGACCCAGCACTTC
>.|TRBD1|TRBV5-1|TRBJ2-7
CASSLAGQGPLREQYF
TGCGCCAGCAGCTTGGCTGGACAGGGGCCTCTTCGGGAGCAGTACTTC
>many|.|TRBV12-3/TRBV12-4|TRBJ2-1
CASSFSGDEQFF
TGTGCCAGCAGTTTCTCGGGCGATGAGCAGTTCTTC
>.|.|TRBV6-5|TRBJ1-4
CASSYRQRTNEKLFF
TGTGCCAGCAGTTACCGGCAGAGAACTAATGAAAAACTGTTTTTT
>.|.|TRBV6-6|TRBJ2-2
CASSFGGLTGELFF
TGTGCCAGCAGCTTCGGGGGTCTCACCGGGGAGCTGTTTTTT
>.|TRBD1|TRBV6-5|TRBJ2-3
CASSNDRVQADTQYF
TGTGCCAGCAGTAACGACAGGGTTCAAGCAGATACGCAGTATTTT
>few|TRBD2|TRBV5-4|TRBJ2-7
CASSPFGRGNEQYF
TGTGCCAGCAGCCCCTTCGGGAGGGGTAACGAGCAGTACTTC
>few|.|TRBV18|TRBJ1-1
CASSPVGGAEAFF
TGTGCCAGCTCACCAGTGGGTGGGGCTGAAGCTTTCTTT
>many|.|TRBV12-3/TRBV12-4|TRBJ1-5
CASRTGYSNQPQHF
TGTGCCAGCAGGACAGGTTATAGCAATCAGCCCCAGCATTTT
>.|.|TRBV20-1|TRBJ1-1
CSARVRTTNTEAFF
TGCAGTGCTAGAGTACGGACAACGAACACTGAAGCTTTCTTT
>few|.|TRBV14|TRBJ1-2
CASSPQITNYGYTF
TGTGCCAGCAGCCCGCAGATTACTAACTATGGCTACACCTTC